The clone carrying this TCR beta chain came up many times. The library was built from around 0.4 ug RNA with molecular barcoded adaptors for alpha/delta and beta/gamma chains. TCRdb reanalysed the reads using MiXCR and keeps one entry per CDR3 protein. Here the sample spans tens of thousands of distinct CDR3 sequences, roughly a fifth being singletons. Germline trimming cut 7 bases from V and 7 bases from J; bases unmatched to any gene: 10. CDR3 length equals 14 residues. The record originates from a study of read filtering for tumor transcriptome and immune sequencing. Overall study: Revised staging placed fewer than ten patients in R-ISS I, 15 to 20 in II, 6 or 7 in III.

V gene TRBV12-3 or TRBV12-4 combines with J gene TRBJ1-5, with 7 positions matching TRBD1. Sequencing was carried out using a population of CD138-negative cells sorted from bone marrow. This sequence originates from a donor at least 40 years old with multiple myeloma. As DNA, the CDR3 is TGTGCCAGCAACTTCGACAGGGAAGAGCAGCCCCAGCATTTT. It is translated as CASNFDREEQPQHF.